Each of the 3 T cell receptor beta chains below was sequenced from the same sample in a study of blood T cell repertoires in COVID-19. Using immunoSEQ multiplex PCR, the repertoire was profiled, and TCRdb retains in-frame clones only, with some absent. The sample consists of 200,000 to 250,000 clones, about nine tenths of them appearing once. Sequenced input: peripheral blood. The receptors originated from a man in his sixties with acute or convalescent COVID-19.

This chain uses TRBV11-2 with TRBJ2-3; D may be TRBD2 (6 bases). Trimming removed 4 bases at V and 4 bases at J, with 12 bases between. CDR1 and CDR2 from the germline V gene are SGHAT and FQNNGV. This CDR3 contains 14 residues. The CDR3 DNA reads TGTGCCAGCAGCTGGAGGAGGGCGGCAGATACGCAGTATTTT. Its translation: CASSWRRAADTQYF.

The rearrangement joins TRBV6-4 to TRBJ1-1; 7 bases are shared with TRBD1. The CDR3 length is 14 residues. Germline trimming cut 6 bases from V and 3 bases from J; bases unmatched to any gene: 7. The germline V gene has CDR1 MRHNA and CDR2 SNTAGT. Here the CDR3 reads CASRMTGFYTEAFF. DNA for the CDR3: TGTGCCAGCAGAATGACAGGGTTTTACACTGAAGCTTTCTTT.

The CDR3 region has the DNA TGCGCCAGCTCCCGGGACTCCCGAACGGGGGGTGAGCAGTTCTTC. This codes for CASSRDSRTGGEQFF. V is TRBV5-1 and J is TRBJ2-1; 7 nucleotides line up with TRBD2. The CDR3 loop spans 15 amino acids. J lost 9 bases, V lost 7 bases, and 16 bases had no gene match. The germline V gene has CDR1 SGHRS and CDR2 YFSETQ.